The next 10 T cell receptor beta chains were all read from a single sample in a study of response to subunit inactivated influenza vaccine. TCRdb redid the calling of the RT-PCR reads with MiXCR, one entry per CDR3 protein. Seen here are roughly 710,000 distinct CDR3 sequences, roughly 15% observed once, and the top ten hold 7.5% to 9%. The sequencing used PBMCs from blood, collected roughly 2 weeks before vaccination. All receptors come from a man in his fifties or sixties who received an inactivated influenza vaccine.

This clonotype was detected ten times or more. This rearrangement joins TRBV12-3 or TRBV12-4 to TRBJ2-1, with TRBD2 matching over 11 bases. The CDR3 sequence is 14 residues long. The trim removed 3 bases at V and 9 bases at J, leaving 4 bases unmatched. The CDR3: CASSLVAGGIEQFF. The CDR3 DNA reads TGTGCCAGCAGTTTGGTAGCGGGGGGGATTGAGCAGTTCTTC.

V usage is TRBV6-2 or TRBV6-3 and J usage is TRBJ2-1, with 8 bases fitting TRBD1. CDR3 size: 15 residues. From germline, CDR1 is MNHEY and CDR2 SVGEGT. The ends lost 8 bases at V and 1 base at J; junction bases unmatched: 7. The CDR3 sequence: CASHGTGPSYNEQFF. CDR3 coding DNA: TGTGCCAGCCATGGGACAGGACCGTCCTACAATGAGCAGTTCTTC.

The CDR3 DNA is TGCAGTGCTTTCCCAGCGGGATCCTACAATGAGCAGTTCTTC. This codes for CSAFPAGSYNEQFF. The rearrangement joins TRBV20-1 to TRBJ2-1, with 7 bases that match TRBD2. The CDR3 contains 14 residues. The V segment lost 5 bases and the J segment 1 base; nucleotides outside the gene matches: 5. Germline assignment: CDR1 DFQATT and CDR2 SNEGSKA (reference sequence).

The sample holds a few counts of this clonotype. The chain employs TRBV5-5 and TRBJ2-1; 10 bases are shared with TRBD1. CDR1 SGHKS and CDR2 YYEKEE come from the germline V gene (reference sequence). CDR3 length: 15 residues. With 2 bases clipped from V and 4 bases from J, the junction kept 3 bases outside the gene matches. The CDR3 protein is CASSLWGQGYNEQFF. The CDR3 nucleotides read TGTGCCAGCAGCTTATGGGGACAGGGGTACAATGAGCAGTTCTTC. The variable domain in full, with the rest retrieved from reference TRBV5-5 and TRBJ2-1, is DAGVTQSPTHLIKTRGQQVTLRCSPISGHKSVSWYQQVLGQGPQFIFQYYEKEERGRGNFPDRFSARQFPNYSSELNVNALLLGDSALYLCASSLWGQGYNEQFFGPGTRLTVL.

The rearrangement links TRBV24-1 to TRBJ2-3, with D maybe TRBD1 (5 bases). The V end was cut by 4 bases, the J end by 2 bases, with 12 bases between. The CDR3 is 15 amino acids. CDR1 KGHDR and CDR2 SFDVKD come from the germline V gene. The CDR3 loop is CATSDRQSDTDTQYF. DNA of the CDR3: TGTGCCACCAGTGACAGACAGAGTGACACAGATACGCAGTATTTT.

Ten or more counts support this clonotype. The rearrangement uses TRBV12-3 or TRBV12-4 and TRBJ2-7; tentatively, D is TRBD2 (5 bases). V dropped 7 bases and J dropped 2 bases, with 15 bases sitting between them. The CDR3 runs 14 residues. The CDR3 loop is CASTQTGKTYEQYF. In nucleotides, the CDR3 is TGTGCCAGCACCCAAACCGGGAAAACCTACGAGCAGTACTTC.

V usage is TRBV10-2 and J usage is TRBJ2-7; D is undetermined. Looked up from germline, CDR1 is WSHSY and CDR2 is SAAADI. V was shortened by 1 base and J by 3 bases, with 4 bases between the two germline ends. This CDR3 contains 12 residues. CDR3 nucleotides: TGCGCCAGCAGTGAGTACCACTACGAGCAGTACTTC. Translating it yields CASSEYHYEQYF.

V is TRBV3-1 and J is TRBJ2-4; TRBD1 agrees at 10 bases. In germline, CDR1 is LGHDT, CDR2 YNNKEL (reference sequence). J gave up 8 bases and V 2 bases, and 6 bases lay outside the gene matches. The CDR3 is 15 amino acids. As DNA, the CDR3 is TGTGCCAGCAGCCAATCGGGACAGGGGCGGCACATTCAGTACTTC. Translating gives CASSQSGQGRHIQYF.

The chain joins TRBV24-1 to TRBJ2-1; 10 bases are a match to TRBD2. With V trimmed by 1 base and J by 1 base, 0 bases remained unmatched. In germline, CDR1 is KGHDR, CDR2 SFDVKD. The CDR3 runs 16 residues. The CDR3 is CATSDFSGRSYNEQFF. The CDR3 coding sequence is TGTGCCACCAGTGATTTTAGCGGGAGGTCCTACAATGAGCAGTTCTTC.

This clonotype was detected many times. The chain couples TRBV11-2 to TRBJ1-5; possibly TRBD1 for D (5 bases). The V and J ends lost 3 bases and 4 bases respectively, with 10 bases between them. The CDR3 is made up of 14 amino acids. CDR1 is SGHAT, CDR2 FQNNGV, per germline. CDR3 in DNA: TGTGCCAGCAGCTTGGGTGGGGCGAATCAGCCCCAGCATTTT. Translating gives CASSLGGANQPQHF.